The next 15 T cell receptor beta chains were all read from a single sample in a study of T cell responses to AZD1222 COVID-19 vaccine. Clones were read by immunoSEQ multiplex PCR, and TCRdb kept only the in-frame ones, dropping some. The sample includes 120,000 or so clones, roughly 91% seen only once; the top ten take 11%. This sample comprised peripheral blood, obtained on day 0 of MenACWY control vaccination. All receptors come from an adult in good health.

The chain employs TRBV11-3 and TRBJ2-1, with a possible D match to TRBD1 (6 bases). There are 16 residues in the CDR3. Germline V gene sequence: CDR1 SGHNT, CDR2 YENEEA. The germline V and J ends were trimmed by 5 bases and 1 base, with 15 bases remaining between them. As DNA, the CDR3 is TGTGCCAGCAGCCGACCGGACAGATCGTCCTACAATGAGCAGTTCTTC. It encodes CASSRPDRSSYNEQFF.

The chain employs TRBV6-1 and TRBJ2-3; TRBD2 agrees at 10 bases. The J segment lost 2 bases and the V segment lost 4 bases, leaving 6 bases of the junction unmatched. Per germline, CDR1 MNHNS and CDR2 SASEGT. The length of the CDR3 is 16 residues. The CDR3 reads CASSGTSGTLTDTQYF. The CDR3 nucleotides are TGTGCCAGCAGTGGGACTAGCGGTACGCTCACAGATACGCAGTATTTT.

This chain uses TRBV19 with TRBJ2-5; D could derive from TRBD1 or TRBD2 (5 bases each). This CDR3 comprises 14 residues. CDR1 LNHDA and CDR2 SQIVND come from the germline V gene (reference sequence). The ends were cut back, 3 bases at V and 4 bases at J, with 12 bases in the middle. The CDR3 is CASSISYGGETQYF. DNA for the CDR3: TGTGCCAGTAGTATTTCGTATGGGGGAGAGACCCAGTACTTC.

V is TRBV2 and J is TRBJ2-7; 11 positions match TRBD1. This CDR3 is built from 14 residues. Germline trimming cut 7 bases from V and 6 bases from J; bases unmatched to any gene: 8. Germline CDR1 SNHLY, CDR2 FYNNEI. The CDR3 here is CASTGTGGVGEQYF. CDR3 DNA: TGTGCCAGCACGGGGACAGGGGGTGTTGGCGAGCAGTACTTC.

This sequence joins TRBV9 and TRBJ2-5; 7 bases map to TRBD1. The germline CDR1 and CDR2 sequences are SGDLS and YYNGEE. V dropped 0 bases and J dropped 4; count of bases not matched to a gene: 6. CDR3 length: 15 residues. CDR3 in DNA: TGTGCCAGCAGCGTAGAATACAGGGGAAGAGAGACCCAGTACTTC. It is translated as CASSVEYRGRETQYF.

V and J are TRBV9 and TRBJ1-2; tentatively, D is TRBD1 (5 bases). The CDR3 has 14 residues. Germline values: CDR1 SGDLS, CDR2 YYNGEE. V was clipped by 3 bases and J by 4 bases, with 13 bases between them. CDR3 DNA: TGTGCCAGCAGCGCTTTACAGGCCCGCTATGGCTACACCTTC. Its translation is CASSALQARYGYTF.

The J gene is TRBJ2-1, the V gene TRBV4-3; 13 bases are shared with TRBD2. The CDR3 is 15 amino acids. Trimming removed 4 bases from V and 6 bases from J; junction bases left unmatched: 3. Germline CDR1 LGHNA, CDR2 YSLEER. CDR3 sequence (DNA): TGCGCCAGCAGCCGGTGGACTAGCGGGAGCAATGAGCAGTTCTTC. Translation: CASSRWTSGSNEQFF.

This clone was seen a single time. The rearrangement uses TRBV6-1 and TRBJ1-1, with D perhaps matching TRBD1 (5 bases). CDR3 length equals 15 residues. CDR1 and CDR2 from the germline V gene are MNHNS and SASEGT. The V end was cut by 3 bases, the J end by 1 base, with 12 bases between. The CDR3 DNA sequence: TGTGCCAGCAGTGATAGGCCTACAGGGAACACTGAAGCTTTCTTT. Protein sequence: CASSDRPTGNTEAFF.

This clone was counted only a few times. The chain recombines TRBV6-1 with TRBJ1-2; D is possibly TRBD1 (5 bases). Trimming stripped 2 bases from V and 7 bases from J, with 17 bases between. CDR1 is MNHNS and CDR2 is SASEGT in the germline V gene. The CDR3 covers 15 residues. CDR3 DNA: TGTGCCAGCAGTGAAAAGGGGAAAGGAGTTAGTGGCTACACCTTC. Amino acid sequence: CASSEKGKGVSGYTF.

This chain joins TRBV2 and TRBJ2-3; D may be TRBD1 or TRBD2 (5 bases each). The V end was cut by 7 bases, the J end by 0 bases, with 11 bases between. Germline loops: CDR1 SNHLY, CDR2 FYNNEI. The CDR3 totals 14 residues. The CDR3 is CASNPGPSTDTQYF. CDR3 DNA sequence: TGTGCCAGCAATCCGGGGCCTAGCACAGATACGCAGTATTTT.

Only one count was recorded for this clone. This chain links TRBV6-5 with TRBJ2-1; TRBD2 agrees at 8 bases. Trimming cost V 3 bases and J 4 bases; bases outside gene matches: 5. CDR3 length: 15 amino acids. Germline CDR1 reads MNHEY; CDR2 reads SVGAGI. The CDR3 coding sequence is TGTGCCAGCAGTTATGGAATAGCGGGGTACAATGAGCAGTTCTTC. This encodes CASSYGIAGYNEQFF.

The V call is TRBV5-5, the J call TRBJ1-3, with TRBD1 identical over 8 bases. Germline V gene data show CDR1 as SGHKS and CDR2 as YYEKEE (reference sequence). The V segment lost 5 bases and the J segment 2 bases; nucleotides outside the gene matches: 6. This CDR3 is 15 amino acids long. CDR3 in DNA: TGTGCCAGCAGGACACAGGGGGGTCCTGGAAACACCATATATTTT. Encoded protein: CASRTQGGPGNTIYF.

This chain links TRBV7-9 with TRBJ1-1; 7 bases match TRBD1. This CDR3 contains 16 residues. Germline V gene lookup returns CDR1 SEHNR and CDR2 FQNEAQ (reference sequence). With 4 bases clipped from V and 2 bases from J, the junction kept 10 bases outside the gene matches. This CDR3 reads CASSSPKGTANTEAFF. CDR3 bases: TGTGCCAGCAGCTCCCCGAAAGGGACAGCTAACACTGAAGCTTTCTTT.

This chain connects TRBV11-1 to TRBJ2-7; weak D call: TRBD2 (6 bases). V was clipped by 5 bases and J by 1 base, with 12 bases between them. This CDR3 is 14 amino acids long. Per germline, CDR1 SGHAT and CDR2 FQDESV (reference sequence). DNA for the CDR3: TGTGCCAGCAGCCCCGGGGACTGGTCCTACGAGCAGTACTTC. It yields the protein CASSPGDWSYEQYF.

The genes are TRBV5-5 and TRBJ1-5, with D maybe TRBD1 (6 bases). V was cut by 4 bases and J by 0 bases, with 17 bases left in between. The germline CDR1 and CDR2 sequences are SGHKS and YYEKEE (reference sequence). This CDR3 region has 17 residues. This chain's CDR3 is CASSIRQDSYSNQPQHF. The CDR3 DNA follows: TGTGCCAGCAGCATTCGACAGGACTCCTATAGCAATCAGCCCCAGCATTTT.